This T cell receptor (beta chain) was identified in a study of cytomegalovirus exposure and HLA in healthy donors. Study-wide background: When 350 to 500 donors were genotyped, roughly four fifths of them were found to fall in the Caucasian-associated ancestry cluster.

Study-wide findings and caveats: Upon later analysis, HLA-associated TCR beta chains proved more clonally expanded than other, equally common chains.

This CDR3 comprises 16 residues. Germline V gene lookup returns CDR1 SEHNR and CDR2 FQNEAQ (reference sequence). This clone was seen more than once but under ten times. What it binds is not known. Relative to the germline gene, one junction end is altered; a read error may explain this. 60 Vbeta and 13 Jbeta primers were used in PCR. The protocol was immunoSEQ multiplex PCR, while the TCRdb copy is restricted to in-frame clones and leaves out a portion. The top ten hold 6% to 6.5% of the sample, which has roughly 140,000 clones, less than 85% seen once. The chain is built from TRBV7-9 and TRBJ2-1; 10 bases match TRBD2. Sequenced material: PBMCs. This receptor was taken from a man aged 50 to 59 in good health and CMV-seropositive. The DNA of the CDR3 is TGTTCCAGCAGCTTAGCGCTAGCGGGAGAACTCAATGAGCAGTTCTTC. This gives the protein CSSSLALAGELNEQFF.